A single TCR beta chain is shown here with its context. The data are from a study of blood T cell repertoires in COVID-19. Overall study context: The study drew acute and convalescent COVID-19 samples from the United States, Italy and Spain. PBMCs, B-cell-depleted T cells, or T cells were the source of the cDNA or gDNA that made up the material.

After removal of 5 bases from V and 3 bases from J, the junction contained 2 bases not matched to a gene. CDR1 and CDR2 from the germline V gene are KGHDR and SFDVKD. The length of the CDR3 is 13 residues. Methods used by the authors: Nucleated cell counts were estimated from reference gene primer amplification. TCRdb's copy holds only in-frame clones and misses some; the assay was immunoSEQ multiplex PCR. V, J and clone size reflect that table, while D and trimming were determined from the DNA. Of around 60,000 clones listed, about nine tenths are singletons. The sequence derives from an elderly woman with acute or convalescent COVID-19. V usage is TRBV24-1 and J usage is TRBJ1-1, with 7 bases that match TRBD1. Sequenced: peripheral blood. CDR3 amino acids: CATSVRGDTEAFF. As DNA, the CDR3 is TGTGCCACCAGTGTCAGGGGGGACACTGAAGCTTTCTTT.